This T cell receptor (beta chain) was observed in a study of T-cell reconstitution after alpha-beta-depleted transplantation in children. This CDR3 contains 15 residues. Trimming left V 4 bases short and J 3 bases short, with 12 bases between. Library preparation (for TCRbeta) was performed with unique molecular identifiers. TCRdb re-called the PCR reads through MiXCR, storing one row per CDR3 protein. The sample shows approximately 630,000 distinct CDR3 sequences, around 14% of them seen only once. This clonotype was counted many times. The antigen remains undetermined. Study results and caveats: Two months or so post-transplant, alpha-beta T cells reportedly derived from several hundred expanded graft clones. It was surviving recipient T cells and thymic progenitors that gave some patients high TCRbeta diversity at day 60. Diversity and T-cell counts at one year after transplant derived mostly from new T cells.

This specimen was PBMCs, taken before TCRalphabeta/CD19-depleted stem cell transplant. This chain uses TRBV12-3 or TRBV12-4 with TRBJ2-2, with D maybe TRBD1 (7 bases). The clonotype originates from a girl aged 2-10 years with congenital amegakaryocytic thrombocytopenia, due to receive a stem cell transplant. CDR3 in amino acids: CASSWGDSDTGELFF. CDR3 DNA sequence: TGTGCCAGCAGTTGGGGGGACAGCGACACCGGGGAGCTGTTTTTT.